This T cell receptor beta chain was retrieved from a study of T cells in Graves' hyperthyroidism and ophthalmopathy. Study-level results: Most clonotypes expanded in the thyroid (above 0.001) were also present in blood.

RNA transcripts were the template for amplifying TCR beta CDR3 regions. HTBI primers were used for first-round RT-PCR of the TCR CDR3. TCRdb re-derived calls from the multiplex PCR reads in MiXCR, one entry per CDR3 protein. The data hold 490,000 or so distinct CDR3 sequences, with around a fifth observed a single time. Patients having uncontrolled infection, another autoimmune disease, pregnancy or lactation were not included. CDR3 length: 15 residues. V lost 4 bases, J lost 4 bases, and 7 bases stayed unmatched. Germline CDR1 and CDR2: SGHRS and YFSETQ. As to this clonotype: Its antigen remains unknown.

The chain couples TRBV5-1 to TRBJ2-2; 7 bases map to TRBD2. The TCR sequence derives from a woman in her 70s with Graves' ophthalmopathy. Sequencing input: blood. CDR3 amino acids: CASSETSVGTGELFF. CDR3 in DNA: TGCGCCAGCAGCGAAACTAGCGTGGGCACCGGGGAGCTGTTTTTT.